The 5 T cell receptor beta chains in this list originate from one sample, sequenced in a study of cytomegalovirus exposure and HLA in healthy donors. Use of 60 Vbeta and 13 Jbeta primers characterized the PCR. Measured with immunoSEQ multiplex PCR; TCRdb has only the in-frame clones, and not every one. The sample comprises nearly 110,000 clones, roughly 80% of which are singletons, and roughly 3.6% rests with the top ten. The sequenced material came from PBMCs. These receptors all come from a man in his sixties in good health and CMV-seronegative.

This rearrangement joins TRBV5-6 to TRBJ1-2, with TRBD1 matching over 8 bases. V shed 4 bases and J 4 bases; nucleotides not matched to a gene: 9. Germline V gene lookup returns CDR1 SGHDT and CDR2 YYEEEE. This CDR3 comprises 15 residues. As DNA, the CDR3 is TGTGCCAGCAGCCCCACAGGGGGGAGGGGCTATGGCTACACCTTC. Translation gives CASSPTGGRGYGYTF.

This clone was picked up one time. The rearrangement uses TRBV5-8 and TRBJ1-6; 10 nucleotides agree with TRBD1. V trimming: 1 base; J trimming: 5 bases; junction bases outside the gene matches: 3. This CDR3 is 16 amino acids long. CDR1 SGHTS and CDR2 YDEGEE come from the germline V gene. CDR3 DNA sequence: TGTGCCAGCAGCTTGTGGACAGGGGGGGATAATTCACCCCTCCACTTT. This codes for CASSLWTGGDNSPLHF.

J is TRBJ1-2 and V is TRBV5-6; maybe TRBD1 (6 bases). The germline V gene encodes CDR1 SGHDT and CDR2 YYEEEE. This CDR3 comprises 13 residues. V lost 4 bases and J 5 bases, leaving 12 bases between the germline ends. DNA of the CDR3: TGTGCCAGCAGCCTAGGACAGACGTATGGCTACACCTTC. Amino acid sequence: CASSLGQTYGYTF.

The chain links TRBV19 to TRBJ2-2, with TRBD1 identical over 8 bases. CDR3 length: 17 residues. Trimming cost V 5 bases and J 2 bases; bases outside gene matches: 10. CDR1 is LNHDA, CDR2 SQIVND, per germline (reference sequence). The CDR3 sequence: CASSLAGQGANTGELFF. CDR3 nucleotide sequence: TGTGCCAGTAGTCTTGCAGGGCAGGGGGCTAACACCGGGGAGCTGTTTTTT.

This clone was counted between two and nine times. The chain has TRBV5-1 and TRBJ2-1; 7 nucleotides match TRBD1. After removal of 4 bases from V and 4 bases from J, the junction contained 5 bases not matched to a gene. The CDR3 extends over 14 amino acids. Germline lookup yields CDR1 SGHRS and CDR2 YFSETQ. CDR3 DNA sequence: TGCGCCAGCAGCCCGGGACAGATTTACAATGAGCAGTTCTTC. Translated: CASSPGQIYNEQFF.